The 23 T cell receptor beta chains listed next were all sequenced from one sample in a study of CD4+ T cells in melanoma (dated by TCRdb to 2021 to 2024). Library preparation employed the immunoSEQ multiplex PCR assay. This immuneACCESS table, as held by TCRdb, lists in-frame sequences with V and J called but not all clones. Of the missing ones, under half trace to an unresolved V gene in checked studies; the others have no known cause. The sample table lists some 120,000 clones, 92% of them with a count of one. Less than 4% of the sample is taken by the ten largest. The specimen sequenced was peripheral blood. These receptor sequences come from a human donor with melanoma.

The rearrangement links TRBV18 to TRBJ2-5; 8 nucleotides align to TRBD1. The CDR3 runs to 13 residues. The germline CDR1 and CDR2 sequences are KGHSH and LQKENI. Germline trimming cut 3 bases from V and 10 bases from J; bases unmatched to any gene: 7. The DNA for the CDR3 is TGTGCCAGCTCACCGACAGGGGTGGATTTCCAGTACTTC. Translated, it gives CASSPTGVDFQYF. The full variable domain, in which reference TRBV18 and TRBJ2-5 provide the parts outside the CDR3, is NAGVMQNPRHLVRRRGQEARLRCSPMKGHSHVYWYRQLPEEGLKFMVYLQKENIIDESGMPKERFSAEFPKEGPSILRIQQVVRGDSAAYFCASSPTGVDFQYFGPGTRLLVL.

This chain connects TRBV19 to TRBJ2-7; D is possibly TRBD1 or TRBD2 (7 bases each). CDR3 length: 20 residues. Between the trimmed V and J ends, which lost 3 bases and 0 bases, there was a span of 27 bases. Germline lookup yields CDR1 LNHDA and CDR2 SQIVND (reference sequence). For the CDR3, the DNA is TGTGCCAGTAGTATTACGGGAGGACAGGCCGCCCCACCGACCTCCTACGAGCAGTACTTC. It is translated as CASSITGGQAAPPTSYEQYF.

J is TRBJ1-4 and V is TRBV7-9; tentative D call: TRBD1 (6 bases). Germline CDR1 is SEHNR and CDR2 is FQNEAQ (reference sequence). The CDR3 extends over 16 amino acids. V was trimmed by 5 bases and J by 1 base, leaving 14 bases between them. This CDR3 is CASSPRGGETNEKLFF. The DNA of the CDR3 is TGTGCCAGCAGCCCCAGGGGTGGGGAAACTAATGAAAAACTGTTTTTT.

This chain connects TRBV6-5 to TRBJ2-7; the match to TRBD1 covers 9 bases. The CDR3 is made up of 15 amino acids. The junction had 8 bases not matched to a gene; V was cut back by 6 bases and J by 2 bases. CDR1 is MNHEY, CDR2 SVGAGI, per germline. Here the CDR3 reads CASRIKRTGAYEQYF. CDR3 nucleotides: TGTGCCAGCAGGATAAAGAGGACAGGGGCCTACGAGCAGTACTTC.

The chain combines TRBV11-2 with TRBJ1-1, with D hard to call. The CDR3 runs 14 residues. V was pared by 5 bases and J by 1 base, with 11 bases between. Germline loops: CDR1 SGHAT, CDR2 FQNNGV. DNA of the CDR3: TGTGCCAGCAGCCAGGATTTTTCGAACACTGAAGCTTTCTTT. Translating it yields CASSQDFSNTEAFF.

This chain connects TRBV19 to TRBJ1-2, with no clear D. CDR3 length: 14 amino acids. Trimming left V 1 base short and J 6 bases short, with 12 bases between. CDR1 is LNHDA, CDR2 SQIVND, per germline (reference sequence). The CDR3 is CASSIGPYFDGYTF. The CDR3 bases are TGTGCCAGTAGTATAGGGCCATATTTCGATGGCTACACCTTC.

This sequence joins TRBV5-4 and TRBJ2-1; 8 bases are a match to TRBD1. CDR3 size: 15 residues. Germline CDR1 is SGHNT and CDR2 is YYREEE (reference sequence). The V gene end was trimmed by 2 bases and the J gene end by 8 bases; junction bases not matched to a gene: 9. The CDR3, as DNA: TGTGCCAGCAGCTTCAGGGGGCGCAGAGAGTATGAGCAGTTCTTC. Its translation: CASSFRGRREYEQFF. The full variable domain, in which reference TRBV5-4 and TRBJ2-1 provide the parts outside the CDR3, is ETGVTQSPTHLIKTRGQQVTLRCSSQSGHNTVSWYQQALGQGPQFIFQYYREEENGRGNFPPRFSGLQFPNYSSELNVNALELDDSALYLCASSFRGRREYEQFFGPGTRLTVL.

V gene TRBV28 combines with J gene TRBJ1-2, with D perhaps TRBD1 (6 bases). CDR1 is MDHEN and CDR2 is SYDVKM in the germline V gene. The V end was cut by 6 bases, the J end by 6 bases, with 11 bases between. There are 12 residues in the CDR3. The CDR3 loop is CASSLQGNGYTF. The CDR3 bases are TGTGCCAGCAGCCTACAGGGTAATGGCTACACCTTC.

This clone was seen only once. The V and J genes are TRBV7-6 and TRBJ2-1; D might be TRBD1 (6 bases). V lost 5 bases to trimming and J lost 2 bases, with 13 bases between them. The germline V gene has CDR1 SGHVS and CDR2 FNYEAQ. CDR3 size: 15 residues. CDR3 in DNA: TGTGCCAGCAGCCTGTCGGACAGACCCTACAATGAGCAGTTCTTC. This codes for CASSLSDRPYNEQFF.

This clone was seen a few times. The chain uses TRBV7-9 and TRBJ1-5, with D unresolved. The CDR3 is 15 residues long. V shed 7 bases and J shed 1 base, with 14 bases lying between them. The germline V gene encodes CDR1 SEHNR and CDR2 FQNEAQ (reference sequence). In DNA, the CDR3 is TGTGCCAGCACCCTTTGGACTGGGAGCAATCAGCCCCAGCATTTT. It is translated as CASTLWTGSNQPQHF.

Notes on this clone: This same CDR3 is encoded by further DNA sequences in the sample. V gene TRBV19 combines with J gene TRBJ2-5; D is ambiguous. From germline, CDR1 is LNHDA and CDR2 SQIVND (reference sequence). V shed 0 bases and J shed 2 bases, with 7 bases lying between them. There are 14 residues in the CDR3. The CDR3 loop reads CASSIDSYQETQYF. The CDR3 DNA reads TGTGCCAGTAGTATAGACTCCTATCAAGAGACCCAGTACTTC.

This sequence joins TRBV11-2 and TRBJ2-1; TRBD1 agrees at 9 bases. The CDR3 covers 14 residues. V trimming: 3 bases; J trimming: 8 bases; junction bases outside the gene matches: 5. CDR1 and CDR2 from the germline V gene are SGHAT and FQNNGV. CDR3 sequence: CASSFGTGFHEQFF. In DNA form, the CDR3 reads TGTGCCAGCAGCTTTGGGACAGGGTTCCATGAGCAGTTCTTC.

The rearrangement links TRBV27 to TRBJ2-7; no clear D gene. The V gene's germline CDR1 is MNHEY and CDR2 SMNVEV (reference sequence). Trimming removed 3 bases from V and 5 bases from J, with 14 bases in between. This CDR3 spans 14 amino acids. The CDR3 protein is CASSFARSGDEQYF. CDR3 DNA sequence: TGTGCCAGCAGTTTCGCTAGGAGTGGGGACGAGCAGTACTTC.

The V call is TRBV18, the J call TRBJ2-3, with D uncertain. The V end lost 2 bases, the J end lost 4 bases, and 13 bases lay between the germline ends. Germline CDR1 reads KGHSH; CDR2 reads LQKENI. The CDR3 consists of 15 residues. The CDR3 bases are TGTGCCAGCTCACCAGGCGGTTCCCCCTCAGATACGCAGTATTTT. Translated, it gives CASSPGGSPSDTQYF.

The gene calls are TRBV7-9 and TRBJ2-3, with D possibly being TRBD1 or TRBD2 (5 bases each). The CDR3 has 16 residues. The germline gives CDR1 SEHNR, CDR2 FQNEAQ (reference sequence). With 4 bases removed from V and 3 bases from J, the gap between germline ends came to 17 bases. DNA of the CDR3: TGTGCCAGCAGCTCACCCCGGGAAGAGGGGACAGATACGCAGTATTTT. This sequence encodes CASSSPREEGTDTQYF.

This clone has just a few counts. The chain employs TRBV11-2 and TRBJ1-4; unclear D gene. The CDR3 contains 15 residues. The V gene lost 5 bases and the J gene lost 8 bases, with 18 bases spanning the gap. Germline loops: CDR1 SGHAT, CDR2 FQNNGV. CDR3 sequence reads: CASSPGVGSGEKLFF. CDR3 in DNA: TGTGCCAGCAGCCCTGGAGTCGGGTCCGGAGAAAAACTGTTTTTT.

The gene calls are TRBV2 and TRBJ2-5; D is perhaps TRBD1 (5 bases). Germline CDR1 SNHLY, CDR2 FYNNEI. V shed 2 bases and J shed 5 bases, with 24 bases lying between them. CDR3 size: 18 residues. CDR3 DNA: TGTGCCAGCAGTGAATTTCTTATGAAGGCAGGGCCCGGGGAGACCCAGTACTTC. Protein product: CASSEFLMKAGPGETQYF. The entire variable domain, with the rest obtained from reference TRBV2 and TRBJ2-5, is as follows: EPEVTQTPSHQVTQMGQEVILRCVPISNHLYFYWYRQILGQKVEFLVSFYNNEISEKSEIFDDQFSVERPDGSNFTLKIRSTKLEDSAMYFCASSEFLMKAGPGETQYFGPGTRLLVL.

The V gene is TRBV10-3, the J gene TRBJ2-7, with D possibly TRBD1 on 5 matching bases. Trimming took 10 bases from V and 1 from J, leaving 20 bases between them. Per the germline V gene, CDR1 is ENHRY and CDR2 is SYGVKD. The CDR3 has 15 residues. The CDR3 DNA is TGTGCCACCTCAATAAGCAACAGGATATCCTACGAGCAGTACTTC. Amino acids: CATSISNRISYEQYF.

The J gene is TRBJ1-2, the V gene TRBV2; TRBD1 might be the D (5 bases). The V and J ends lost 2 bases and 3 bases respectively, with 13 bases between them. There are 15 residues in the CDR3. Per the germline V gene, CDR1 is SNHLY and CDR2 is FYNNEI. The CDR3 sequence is CASSEIRVAYYGYTF. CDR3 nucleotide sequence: TGTGCCAGCAGTGAAATCAGGGTCGCGTACTATGGCTACACCTTC.

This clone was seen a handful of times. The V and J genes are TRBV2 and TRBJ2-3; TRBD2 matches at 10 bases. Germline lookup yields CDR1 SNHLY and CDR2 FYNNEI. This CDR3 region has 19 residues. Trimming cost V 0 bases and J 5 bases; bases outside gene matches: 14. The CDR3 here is CASSEARIWGLASGDTQYF. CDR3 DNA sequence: TGTGCCAGCAGTGAAGCGCGTATCTGGGGACTAGCGTCGGGAGATACGCAGTATTTT.

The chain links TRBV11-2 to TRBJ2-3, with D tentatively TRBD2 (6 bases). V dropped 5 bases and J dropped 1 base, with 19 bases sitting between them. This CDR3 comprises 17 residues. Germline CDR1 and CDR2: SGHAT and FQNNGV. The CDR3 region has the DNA TGTGCCAGCAGCCCCGGGGTGTGGGGGGTCCGCACAGATACGCAGTATTTT. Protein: CASSPGVWGVRTDTQYF. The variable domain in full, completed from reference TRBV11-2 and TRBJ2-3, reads EAGVAQSPRYKIIEKRQSVAFWCNPISGHATLYWYQQILGQGPKLLIQFQNNGVVDDSQLPKDRFSAERLKGVDSTLKIQPAKLEDSAVYLCASSPGVWGVRTDTQYFGPGTRLTVL.

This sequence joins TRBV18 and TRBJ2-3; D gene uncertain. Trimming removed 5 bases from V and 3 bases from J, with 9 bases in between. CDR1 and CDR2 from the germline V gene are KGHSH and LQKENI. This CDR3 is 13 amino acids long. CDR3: CASSTLVTDTQYF. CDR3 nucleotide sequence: TGTGCCAGCTCAACCCTGGTGACAGATACGCAGTATTTT.

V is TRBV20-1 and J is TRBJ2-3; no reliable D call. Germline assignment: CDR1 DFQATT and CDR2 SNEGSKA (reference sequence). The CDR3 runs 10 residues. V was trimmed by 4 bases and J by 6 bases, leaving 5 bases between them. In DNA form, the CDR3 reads TGCAGTGCTACGGTGGATACGCAGTATTTT. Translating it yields CSATVDTQYF.